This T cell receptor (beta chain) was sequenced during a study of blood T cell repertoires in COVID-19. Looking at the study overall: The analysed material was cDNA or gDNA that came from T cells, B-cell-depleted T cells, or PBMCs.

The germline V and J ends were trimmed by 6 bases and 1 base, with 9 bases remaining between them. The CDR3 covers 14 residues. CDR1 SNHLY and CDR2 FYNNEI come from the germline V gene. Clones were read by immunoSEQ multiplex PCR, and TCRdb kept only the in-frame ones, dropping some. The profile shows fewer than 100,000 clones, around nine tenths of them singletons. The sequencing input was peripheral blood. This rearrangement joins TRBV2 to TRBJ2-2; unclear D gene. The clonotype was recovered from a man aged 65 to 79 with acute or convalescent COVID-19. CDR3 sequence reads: CASRVTKNTGELFF. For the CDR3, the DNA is TGTGCCAGCAGGGTTACAAAGAACACCGGGGAGCTGTTTTTT.